These T cell receptor beta chains were read from a single sample in a study of cytomegalovirus exposure and HLA in healthy donors. Generated by immunoSEQ multiplex PCR, the TCRdb table keeps only in-frame clones and is missing some. The table has roughly 170,000 clones, 80% to 90% seen once; the top ten hold approximately 0.8%. Sequenced: PBMCs. Source of these receptors: a woman aged 18 to 35 in good health and CMV-seronegative. Each CDR3 is given with its conserved first and last residue. The order of the fields is D gene, CDR3 length, V gene, clone size, J gene, CDR3 DNA, CDR3 protein. A D gene is named only where the DNA matches it firmly. Size is omitted from some rows. Given values are once, few, many or a class for expanded clones.

>TRBD2|19|TRBV7-8|.|TRBJ2-1
TGTGCCAGCAGCCCAGAGACTAGCGGGAGGGCGTATATCCGGGATGAGCAGTTCTTC
CASSPETSGRAYIRDEQFF
>TRBD1|17|TRBV5-6|.|TRBJ2-6
TGTGCCAGCATCAAAGGGGGCTCTAGCTCTGGGGCCAACGTCCTGACTTTC
CASIKGGSSSGANVLTF
>.|12|TRBV6-6|.|TRBJ2-5
TGTGCCAGCAGCGGCGGGAAAGAGACCCAGTACTTC
CASSGGKETQYF
>TRBD2|15|TRBV14|.|TRBJ2-3
TGTGCCAGCAGCCAAGATGGCGGGAGGGGAGATACGCAGTATTTT
CASSQDGGRGDTQYF
>.|13|TRBV28|.|TRBJ2-1
TGTGCCAGCAGTGTACCCGGGGTAGGCGAGCAGTTCTTC
CASSVPGVGEQFF
>TRBD1|12|TRBV27|.|TRBJ1-2
TGTGCCTCTAAAGGGACAGATTATGGCTACACCTTC
CASKGTDYGYTF
>.|14|TRBV18|.|TRBJ2-3
TGTGCCAGCTCACCAGAAGTAGGCACAGATACGCAGTATTTT
CASSPEVGTDTQYF
>TRBD1|16|TRBV7-2|.|TRBJ2-7
TGTGCCAGCAGCTTGTACGTGACAGGGGACGCCTACGAGCAGTACTTC
CASSLYVTGDAYEQYF
>.|17|TRBV5-1|.|TRBJ2-7
TGCGCCAGCAGCTATACTATCACAGGGCTAAGCTCCTACGAGCAGTACTTC
CASSYTITGLSSYEQYF
>.|14|TRBV27|.|TRBJ2-6
TGTGCCAGCAGTTTCCACTCTGGGGCCAACGTCCTGACTTTC
CASSFHSGANVLTF
>TRBD1|16|TRBV28|.|TRBJ2-7
TGTGCCAGCAGTTTATGGAAAGGACAGGGCCCGCGAGAGCAGTACTTC
CASSLWKGQGPREQYF
>TRBD1|15|TRBV19|.|TRBJ1-4
TGTGCCAGTAGTATATACGGACAGGGGGGAGAAAAACTGTTTTTT
CASSIYGQGGEKLFF
>TRBD1|13|TRBV5-1|.|TRBJ2-2
TGCGCCAGCAGCTTGACAGGGGCCGGGGAGCTGTTTTTT
CASSLTGAGELFF
>TRBD2|12|TRBV11-2|.|TRBJ2-1
TGTGCCACAGGAGCGGGATTGAATGAGCAGTTCTTC
CATGAGLNEQFF
>TRBD1|14|TRBV28|.|TRBJ2-5
TGTGCCAGCACGGAGACAGGGGGGCGAGAGACCCAGTACTTC
CASTETGGRETQYF
>.|13|TRBV6-5|.|TRBJ2-1
TGTGCCAGCGGGTGGACAGCCTACAATGAGCAGTTCTTC
CASGWTAYNEQFF
>.|17|TRBV19|.|TRBJ1-5
TGTGCCAGTAGTATAATTGGGGCAGAAAGAGACAATCAGCCCCAGCATTTT
CASSIIGAERDNQPQHF
>TRBD1|16|TRBV7-9|.|TRBJ2-7
TGTGCCAGCAGCTTAGCGGGACAGGGGATTAATGACGAGCAGTACTTC
CASSLAGQGINDEQYF
>.|15|TRBV28|.|TRBJ1-5
TGTGCCAGCAGTCTCCTGGGGGGTCTGGGTCAGCCCCAGCATTTT
CASSLLGGLGQPQHF
>.|15|TRBV11-3|few|TRBJ2-7
TGTGCCAGCAGCCGGACATCCAGGTGGGGATGTGTGCAGTACTTC
CASSRTSRWGCVQYF
>.|15|TRBV19|.|TRBJ1-5
TGTGCCAGTAAGAAAGGCAGGTCGGGGAATCAGCCCCAGCATTTT
CASKKGRSGNQPQHF
>.|16|TRBV11-2|.|TRBJ2-7
TGTGCCAGCAGCTCCCGCCCTGGAGCGGGCGGCTACGAGCAGTACTTC
CASSSRPGAGGYEQYF
>.|14|TRBV19|few|TRBJ2-3
TGTGCCAGTAGTAAGGAGGGTTCCACAGATACGCAGTATTTT
CASSKEGSTDTQYF
>.|15|TRBV7-8|.|TRBJ2-1
TGTGCCAGCAGCTTAGTAAGCCTAGCACTCTATGAGCAGTTCTTC
CASSLVSLALYEQFF
>.|15|TRBV25-1|.|TRBJ1-2
TGTGCCAGCCGCCGGGAGGGATTGGGGGCCTATGGCTACACCTTC
CASRREGLGAYGYTF
>.|14|TRBV7-2|.|TRBJ2-1
TGTGCCAGCAGCTTAGATCCCCTCGTTTTTGTGCAGTTCTTC
CASSLDPLVFVQFF
>TRBD1|15|TRBV7-2|.|TRBJ2-1
TGTGCCAGCAGCTTAGCCGCAGGGGGCCACAATGAGCAGTTCTTC
CASSLAAGGHNEQFF
>.|10|TRBV29-1|.|TRBJ2-5
TGCAGCGCTGAATCCGGGACCCAGTACTTC
CSAESGTQYF
>.|15|TRBV5-1|.|TRBJ2-1
TGCGCCAGCAGCCTGGCTGGGGAGAGGCTCAATGAGCAGTTCTTC
CASSLAGERLNEQFF